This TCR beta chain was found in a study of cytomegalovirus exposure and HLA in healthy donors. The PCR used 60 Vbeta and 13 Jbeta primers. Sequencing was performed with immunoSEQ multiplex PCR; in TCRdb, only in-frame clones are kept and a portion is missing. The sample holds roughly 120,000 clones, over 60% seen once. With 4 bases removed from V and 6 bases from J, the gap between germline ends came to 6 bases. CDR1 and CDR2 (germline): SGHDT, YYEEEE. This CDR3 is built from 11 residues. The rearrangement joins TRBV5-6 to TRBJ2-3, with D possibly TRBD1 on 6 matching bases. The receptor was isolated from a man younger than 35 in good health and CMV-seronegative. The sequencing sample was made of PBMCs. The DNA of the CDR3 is TGTGCCAGCAGCGGACAGGATACGCAGTATTTT. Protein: CASSGQDTQYF.